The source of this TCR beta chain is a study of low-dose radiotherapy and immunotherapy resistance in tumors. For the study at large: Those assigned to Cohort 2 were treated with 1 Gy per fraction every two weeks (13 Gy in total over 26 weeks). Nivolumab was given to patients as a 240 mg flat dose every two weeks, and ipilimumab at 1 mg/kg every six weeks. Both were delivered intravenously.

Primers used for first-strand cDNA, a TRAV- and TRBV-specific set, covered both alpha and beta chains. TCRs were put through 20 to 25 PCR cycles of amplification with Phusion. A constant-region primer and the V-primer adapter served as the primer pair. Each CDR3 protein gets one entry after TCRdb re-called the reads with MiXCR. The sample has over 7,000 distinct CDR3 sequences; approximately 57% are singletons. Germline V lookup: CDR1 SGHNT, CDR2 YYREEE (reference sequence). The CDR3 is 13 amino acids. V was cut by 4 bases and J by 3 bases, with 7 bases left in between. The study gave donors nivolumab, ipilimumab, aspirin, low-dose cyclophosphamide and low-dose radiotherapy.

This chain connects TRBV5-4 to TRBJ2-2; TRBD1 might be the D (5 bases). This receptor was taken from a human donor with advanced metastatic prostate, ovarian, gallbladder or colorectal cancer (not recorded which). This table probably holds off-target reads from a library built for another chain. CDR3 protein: CASSIQDTGELFF. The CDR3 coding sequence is TGTGCCAGCAGCATACAGGACACCGGGGAGCTGTTTTTT.